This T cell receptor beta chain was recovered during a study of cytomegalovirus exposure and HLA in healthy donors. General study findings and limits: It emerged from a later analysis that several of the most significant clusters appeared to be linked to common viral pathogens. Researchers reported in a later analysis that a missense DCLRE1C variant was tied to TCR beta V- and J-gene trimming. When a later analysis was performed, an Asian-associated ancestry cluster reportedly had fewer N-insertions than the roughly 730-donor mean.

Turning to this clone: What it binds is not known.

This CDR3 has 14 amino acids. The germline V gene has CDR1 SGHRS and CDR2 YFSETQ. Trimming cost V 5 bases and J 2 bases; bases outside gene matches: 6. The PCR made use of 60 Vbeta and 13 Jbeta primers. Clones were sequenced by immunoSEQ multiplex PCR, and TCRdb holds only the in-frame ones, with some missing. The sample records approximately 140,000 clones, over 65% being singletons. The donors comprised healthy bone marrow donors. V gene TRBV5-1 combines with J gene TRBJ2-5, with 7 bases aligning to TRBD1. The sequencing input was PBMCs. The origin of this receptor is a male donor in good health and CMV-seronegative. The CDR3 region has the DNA TGCGCCAGCAGACTCGGGACAGCTCAAGAGACCCAGTACTTC. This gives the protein CASRLGTAQETQYF.